The 18 T cell receptor beta chains presented below share a single source sample, sequenced in a study of blood T cell repertoires in COVID-19 (dated by TCRdb to the early 2020s). The library was made by the immunoSEQ multiplex PCR assay. TCRdb took over this immuneACCESS table, retaining in-frame rearrangements with V and J assigned. Such tables are incomplete; in checked studies, under half of the missing clones stem from an unresolved V gene, and the remainder is unexplained. Present in this sample are a few hundred thousand clones, approximately 86% of which were seen just once. The ten most abundant clones make up about 7% of the sample. Sequencing input: peripheral blood. Receptor source: a woman aged 60 to 75 with COVID-19, enrolled during active disease.

The J gene is TRBJ1-2, the V gene TRBV9; TRBD1 matches 7 bases. This CDR3 comprises 12 residues. The V and J ends lost 1 base and 6 bases, in that order; junction bases with no gene match: 0. Germline V gene lookup returns CDR1 SGDLS and CDR2 YYNGEE. The CDR3: CASSVQGDGYTF. CDR3 coding DNA: TGTGCCAGCAGCGTACAGGGGGATGGCTACACCTTC.

The chain has TRBV27 and TRBJ2-3, with 9 bases identical to TRBD2. The CDR3 consists of 15 residues. CDR1 and CDR2 (germline): MNHEY, SMNVEV (reference sequence). The trim removed 6 bases at V and 0 bases at J, leaving 4 bases unmatched. The CDR3 is CASRDSGGSTDTQYF. The CDR3 region has the DNA TGTGCCAGCAGGGATAGCGGGGGAAGCACAGATACGCAGTATTTT.

The V gene is TRBV27, the J gene TRBJ1-6; TRBD1 aligns across 10 bases. CDR1 and CDR2 (germline): MNHEY, SMNVEV (reference sequence). The CDR3 loop spans 15 amino acids. J lost 7 bases, V lost 5 bases, and 5 bases had no gene match. CDR3 loop: CASSIDRGRNSPLHF. The CDR3 DNA follows: TGTGCCAGCAGTATCGACAGGGGGCGGAATTCACCCCTCCACTTT.

The genes are TRBV6-2 or TRBV6-3 and TRBJ1-6; D is perhaps TRBD1 (5 bases). The germline CDR1 and CDR2 sequences are MNHEY and SVGEGT. CDR3 length equals 15 residues. Trimming shortened V by 6 bases and J by 10 bases, and 19 bases separated the two germline ends. The CDR3 reads CASSPTARLDSPLHF. The CDR3 DNA follows: TGTGCCAGCAGCCCGACAGCCCGGCTCGACTCACCCCTCCACTTT.

The V call is TRBV11-2, the J call TRBJ2-7; TRBD2 matches 8 bases. The germline V gene has CDR1 SGHAT and CDR2 FQNNGV. The V gene end was trimmed by 6 bases and the J gene end by 3 bases; junction bases not matched to a gene: 7. There are 14 residues in the CDR3. This CDR3 reads CASSRGGGRYEQYF. The CDR3 DNA sequence: TGTGCCAGCAGTCGGGGGGGCGGTCGCTACGAGCAGTACTTC.

The chain is built from TRBV5-1 and TRBJ2-7; 8 nucleotides align to TRBD1. Trimming took 1 base from V and 7 from J; bases not matched to a gene: 4. Germline V gives CDR1 SGHRS, CDR2 YFSETQ. CDR3 length equals 13 residues. The CDR3 loop reads CASSLQGAKEQYF. CDR3 in DNA: TGCGCCAGCAGCTTGCAGGGGGCGAAGGAGCAGTACTTC.

This chain links TRBV13 with TRBJ2-7; the D gene is possibly TRBD1 (6 bases). The V end lost 5 bases, the J end lost 0 bases, and 11 bases lay between the germline ends. This CDR3 spans 14 amino acids. Germline CDR1 PRHDT, CDR2 FYEKMQ (reference sequence). The chain's CDR3 is CASSPNRVSYEQYF. CDR3 in DNA: TGTGCCAGCAGCCCCAACAGGGTCTCCTACGAGCAGTACTTC.

The chain couples TRBV30 to TRBJ2-1; 8 nucleotides line up with TRBD1. The trim removed 0 bases at V and 4 bases at J, leaving 5 bases unmatched. Germline loops: CDR1 GTSNPN, CDR2 SVGIG (reference sequence). This CDR3 has 15 amino acids. This chain's CDR3 is CAWSVQGAPYNEQFF. The CDR3 DNA reads as TGTGCCTGGAGTGTCCAGGGGGCCCCTTACAATGAGCAGTTCTTC.

The chain uses TRBV11-3 and TRBJ1-1; D is ambiguous. Germline CDR1 SGHNT, CDR2 YENEEA. The CDR3 contains 14 residues. Trimming took off 2 bases at V and 1 base at J, with 8 bases between the two ends. The CDR3 loop reads CASSLRAGNTEAFF. Here the CDR3 DNA reads TGTGCCAGCAGCTTACGGGCGGGGAACACTGAAGCTTTCTTT.

J is TRBJ1-2 and V is TRBV16, with 12 nucleotides matching TRBD1. The CDR3 length is 14 residues. Germline V gene lookup returns CDR1 KGHSY and CDR2 FQNENV. V trimming: 5 bases; J trimming: 7 bases; junction bases outside the gene matches: 5. The chain's CDR3 is CASSTGQGARGYTF. CDR3 bases: TGTGCCAGCAGCACGGGACAGGGGGCGCGTGGCTACACCTTC.

The rearrangement links TRBV30 to TRBJ2-2, with D unclear. V shed 2 bases and J shed 9 bases, with 4 bases lying between them. The CDR3 contains 10 residues. Germline loops: CDR1 GTSNPN, CDR2 SVGIG (reference sequence). CDR3 sequence: CAWSYRELFF. As DNA, the CDR3 is TGTGCCTGGAGTTACAGGGAGCTGTTTTTT. Drawing the rest from reference TRBV30 and TRBJ2-2, the complete variable domain is SQTIHQWPATLVQPVGSPLSLECTVEGTSNPNLYWYRQAAGRGLQLLFYSVGIGQISSEVPQNLSASRPQDRQFILSSKKLLLSDSGFYLCAWSYRELFFGEGSRLTVL.

In its sample, this clone was seen a few times. The chain combines TRBV7-6 with TRBJ2-1; 8 nucleotides match TRBD2. The V segment lost 5 bases and the J segment 2 bases; nucleotides outside the gene matches: 5. The CDR3 length is 15 residues. Per the germline V gene, CDR1 is SGHVS and CDR2 is FNYEAQ. The CDR3: CASSISGGPYNEQFF. The CDR3 bases are TGTGCCAGCAGCATCTCGGGGGGGCCCTACAATGAGCAGTTCTTC. The whole variable domain, remainder taken from reference TRBV7-6 and TRBJ2-1, is GAGVSQSPRYKVTKRGQDVALRCDPISGHVSLYWYRQALGQGPEFLTYFNYEAQQDKSGLPNDRFSAERPEGSISTLTIQRTEQRDSAMYRCASSISGGPYNEQFFGPGTRLTVL.

The V and J genes are TRBV4-2 and TRBJ2-1, with 9 nucleotides matching TRBD1. In germline, CDR1 is LGHNA, CDR2 YNFKEQ. The length of the CDR3 is 15 residues. The trim removed 4 bases at V and 4 bases at J, leaving 5 bases unmatched. CDR3 sequence reads: CASSPGTGSYNEQFF. DNA of the CDR3: TGTGCCAGCAGCCCAGGGACAGGGTCTTACAATGAGCAGTTCTTC.

This sequence joins TRBV7-9 and TRBJ1-1; TRBD1 aligns across 7 bases. This CDR3 region has 15 residues. Per the germline V gene, CDR1 is SEHNR and CDR2 is FQNEAQ (reference sequence). J was trimmed by 4 bases and V by 3 bases; bases with no gene match: 8. The CDR3 sequence: CASSLLQGEFTEAFF. In DNA form, the CDR3 reads TGTGCCAGCAGCTTGCTGCAGGGGGAGTTCACTGAAGCTTTCTTT.

This chain connects TRBV19 to TRBJ2-6; D ambiguous. The CDR3 runs 13 residues. Trimming pared 6 bases from V and 4 bases from J, leaving 7 bases between. Germline V lookup: CDR1 LNHDA, CDR2 SQIVND (reference sequence). The CDR3 nucleotides read TGTGCCAGTAGCCAACAGGGGGCCAACGTCCTGACTTTC. As protein: CASSQQGANVLTF.

DNA of the CDR3: TGTGCCAGCAGCTTGCGGGGGAGCACAGATACGCAGTATTTT. It specifies CASSLRGSTDTQYF. The chain has TRBV3-1 (or the pseudogene TRBV3-2) and TRBJ2-3; 7 nucleotides match TRBD2. The CDR3 sequence is 14 residues long. In germline, CDR1 is LGHDT, CDR2 YNNKEL (reference sequence). V lost 5 bases to trimming and J lost 0 bases; unmatched junction nucleotides: 2.

The chain recombines TRBV9 with TRBJ2-7; 8 bases align to TRBD1. The CDR3 runs to 16 residues. The junction had 14 bases not matched to a gene; V was cut back by 4 bases and J by 5 bases. The germline V gene has CDR1 SGDLS and CDR2 YYNGEE. CDR3 region: CASSPTRQGWADEQYF. The CDR3, as DNA: TGTGCCAGCAGCCCAACGCGACAGGGGTGGGCGGACGAGCAGTACTTC.

The chain carries TRBV2 and TRBJ1-5, with D perhaps TRBD1 (5 bases). The CDR3 runs 15 residues. Germline loops: CDR1 SNHLY, CDR2 FYNNEI. The V end was cut by 7 bases, the J end by 0 bases, with 13 bases between. CDR3 sequence reads: CASTTPGLSNQPQHF. CDR3 DNA sequence: TGTGCCAGCACTACCCCGGGACTTAGCAATCAGCCCCAGCATTTT.